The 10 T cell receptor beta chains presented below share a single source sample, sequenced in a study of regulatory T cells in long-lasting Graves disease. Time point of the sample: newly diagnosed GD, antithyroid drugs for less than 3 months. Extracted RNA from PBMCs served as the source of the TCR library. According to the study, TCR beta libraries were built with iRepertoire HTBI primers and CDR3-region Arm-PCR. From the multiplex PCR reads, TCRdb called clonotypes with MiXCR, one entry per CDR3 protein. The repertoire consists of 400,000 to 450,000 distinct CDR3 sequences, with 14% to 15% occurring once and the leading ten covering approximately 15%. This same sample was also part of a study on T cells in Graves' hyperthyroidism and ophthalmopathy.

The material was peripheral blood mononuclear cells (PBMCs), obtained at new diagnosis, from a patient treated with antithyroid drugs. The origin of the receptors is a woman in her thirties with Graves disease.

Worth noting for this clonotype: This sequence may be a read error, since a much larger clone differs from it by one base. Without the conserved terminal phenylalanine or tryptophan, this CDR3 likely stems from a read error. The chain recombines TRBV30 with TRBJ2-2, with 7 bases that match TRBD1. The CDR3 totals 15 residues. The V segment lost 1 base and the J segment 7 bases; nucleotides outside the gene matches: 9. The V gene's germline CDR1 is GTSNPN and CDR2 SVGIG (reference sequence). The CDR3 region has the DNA TGTGCCTGGAGTGCACTCCGGACAGGCCGCGGGGAGCTGTTTCTT. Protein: CAWSALRTGRGELFL.

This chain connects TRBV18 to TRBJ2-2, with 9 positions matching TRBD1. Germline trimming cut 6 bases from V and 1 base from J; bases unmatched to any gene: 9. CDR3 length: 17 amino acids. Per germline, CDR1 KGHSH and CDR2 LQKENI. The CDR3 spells CASSDRGLPMNTGELFF. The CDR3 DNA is TGTGCCAGCTCGGACAGGGGACTCCCGATGAACACCGGGGAGCTGTTTTTT.

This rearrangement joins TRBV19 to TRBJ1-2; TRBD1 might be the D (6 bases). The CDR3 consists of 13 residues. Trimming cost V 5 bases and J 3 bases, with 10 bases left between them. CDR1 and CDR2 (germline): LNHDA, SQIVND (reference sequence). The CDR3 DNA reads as TGTGCCAGTAGTGGGGACAAATACTATGGCTACACCTTC. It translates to CASSGDKYYGYTF.

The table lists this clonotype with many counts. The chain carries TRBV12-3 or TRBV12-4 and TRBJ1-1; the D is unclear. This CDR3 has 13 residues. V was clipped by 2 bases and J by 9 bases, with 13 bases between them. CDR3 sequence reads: CASSLTDLAQAFF. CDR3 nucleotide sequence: TGTGCCAGCAGTTTAACTGACCTGGCCCAAGCTTTCTTT.

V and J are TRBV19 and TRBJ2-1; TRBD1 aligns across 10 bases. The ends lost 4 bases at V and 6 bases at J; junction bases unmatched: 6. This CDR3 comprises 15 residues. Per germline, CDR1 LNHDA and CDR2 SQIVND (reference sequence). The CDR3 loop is CASSSDRGPFNEQFF. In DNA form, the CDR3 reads TGTGCCAGTAGTAGCGACAGGGGGCCTTTCAATGAGCAGTTCTTC. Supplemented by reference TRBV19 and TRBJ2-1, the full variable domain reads DGGITQSPKYLFRKEGQNVTLSCEQNLNHDAMYWYRQDPGQGLRLIYYSQIVNDFQKGDIAEGYSVSREKKESFPLTVTSAQKNPTAFYLCASSSDRGPFNEQFFGPGTRLTVL.

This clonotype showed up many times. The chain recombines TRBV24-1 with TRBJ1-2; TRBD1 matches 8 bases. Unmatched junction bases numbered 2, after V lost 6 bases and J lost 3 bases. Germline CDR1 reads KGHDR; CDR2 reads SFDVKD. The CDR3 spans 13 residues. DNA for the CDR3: TGTGCCACCAGTAAGACAGGGGACTATGGCTACACCTTC. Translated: CATSKTGDYGYTF.

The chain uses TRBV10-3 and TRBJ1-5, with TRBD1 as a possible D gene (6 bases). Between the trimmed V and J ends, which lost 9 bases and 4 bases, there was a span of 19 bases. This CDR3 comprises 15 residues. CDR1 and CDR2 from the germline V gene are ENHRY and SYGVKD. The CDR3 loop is CAIGGAGATNQPQHF. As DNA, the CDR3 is TGTGCCATTGGGGGGGCAGGGGCTACAAATCAGCCCCAGCATTTT.

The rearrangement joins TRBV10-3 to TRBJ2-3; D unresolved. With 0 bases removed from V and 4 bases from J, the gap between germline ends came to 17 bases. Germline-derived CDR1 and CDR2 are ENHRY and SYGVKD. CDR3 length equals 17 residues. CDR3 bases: TGTGCCATCAGTGAGTCGACCCCAGGTTGGTTTGCAGATACGCAGTATTTT. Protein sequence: CAISESTPGWFADTQYF.

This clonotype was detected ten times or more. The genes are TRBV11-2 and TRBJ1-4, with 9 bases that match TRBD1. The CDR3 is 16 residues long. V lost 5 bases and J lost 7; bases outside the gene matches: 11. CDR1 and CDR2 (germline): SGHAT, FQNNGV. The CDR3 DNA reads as TGTGCCAGCAGCCCTGACAGGGGGGTGTTAGGTGAAAAACTGTTTTTT. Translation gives CASSPDRGVLGEKLFF.

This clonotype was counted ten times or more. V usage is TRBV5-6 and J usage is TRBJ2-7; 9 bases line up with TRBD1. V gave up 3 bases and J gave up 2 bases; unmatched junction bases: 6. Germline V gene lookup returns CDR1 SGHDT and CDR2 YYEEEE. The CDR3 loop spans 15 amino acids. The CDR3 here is CASSSLDRGAYEQYF. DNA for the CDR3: TGTGCCAGCAGCTCGCTGGACAGGGGCGCCTACGAGCAGTACTTC.